This passage covers 9 T cell receptor beta chains from one sample sequenced in a study of cytomegalovirus exposure and HLA in healthy donors (dated by TCRdb to the late 2010s). Library construction relied on the immunoSEQ multiplex PCR assay. A mixture of 60 forward primers for TCR Vbeta segments and 13 reverse primers for TCR Jbeta segments was used in the multiplex PCR. TCRdb provides this immuneACCESS table in a form limited to in-frame rearrangements. Some clones are lacking; in checked studies, under half of them reflect an unresolved V gene, and why the rest are absent is not known. For this sample there are under 150,000 clones; around 72% appear just once. The ten largest clones take up around an eighth of the sample. The sample taken for sequencing was PBMCs. The source of these receptors is a human donor in good health.

This clone was seen a single time. The chain links TRBV11-3 to TRBJ2-7, with TRBD2 matching 9 bases. The CDR3 covers 15 residues. Trimming removed 0 bases from V and 3 bases from J; junction bases left unmatched: 3. CDR1 and CDR2 (germline): SGHNT, YENEEA. The CDR3 here is CASSLEREGLYEQYF. CDR3 coding DNA: TGTGCCAGCAGCTTAGAGCGGGAGGGCCTCTACGAGCAGTACTTC.

The chain employs TRBV4-1 and TRBJ2-1; D is undetermined. Germline values: CDR1 MGHRA, CDR2 YSYEKL. V lost 2 bases and J lost 4, with 6 bases in between. The CDR3 spans 13 residues. This CDR3 is CASSQSSYNEQFF. The CDR3 DNA is TGCGCCAGCAGCCAATCATCATACAATGAGCAGTTCTTC.

The rearrangement links TRBV2 to TRBJ2-3; the match to TRBD2 covers 9 bases. J gave up 0 bases and V 5 bases, and 15 bases lay outside the gene matches. The CDR3 is 19 residues long. Germline V gives CDR1 SNHLY, CDR2 FYNNEI. The CDR3 DNA reads TGTGCCAGCAGTCAAAGGCTCCTACTAGCGGGTTTTAGCACAGATACGCAGTATTTT. Amino acids: CASSQRLLLAGFSTDTQYF. Using reference TRBV2 and TRBJ2-3 for the parts outside the CDR3, the full variable domain is EPEVTQTPSHQVTQMGQEVILRCVPISNHLYFYWYRQILGQKVEFLVSFYNNEISEKSEIFDDQFSVERPDGSNFTLKIRSTKLEDSAMYFCASSQRLLLAGFSTDTQYFGPGTRLTVL.

The gene calls are TRBV10-1 and TRBJ1-1; 8 nucleotides line up with TRBD1. V lost 5 bases and J lost 4; bases outside the gene matches: 3. The CDR3 loop spans 13 amino acids. Germline V gene data show CDR1 as WNHNN and CDR2 as SYGVQD (reference sequence). CDR3 region: CASSKDRATEAFF. The CDR3 bases are TGCGCCAGCAGTAAGGACAGGGCCACTGAAGCTTTCTTT.

V is TRBV13 and J is TRBJ1-2; 8 positions match TRBD1. This CDR3 has 16 amino acids. The germline gives CDR1 PRHDT, CDR2 FYEKMQ (reference sequence). V trimming: 5 bases; J trimming: 4 bases; junction bases outside the gene matches: 12. The CDR3: CASSHSVQGASYGYTF. CDR3 coding DNA: TGTGCCAGCAGCCACAGTGTGCAGGGGGCTTCCTATGGCTACACCTTC.

The J gene is TRBJ1-5, the V gene TRBV5-1; TRBD1 matches at 8 bases. The J segment lost 5 bases and the V segment lost 4 bases, leaving 5 bases of the junction unmatched. The CDR3 consists of 14 residues. Germline CDR1 and CDR2: SGHRS and YFSETQ. This chain's CDR3 is CASSEGQADQPQHF. The DNA of the CDR3 is TGCGCCAGCAGCGAGGGACAGGCAGATCAGCCCCAGCATTTT.

The rearrangement links TRBV5-1 to TRBJ2-7; 16 positions agree with TRBD2. This CDR3 region has 16 residues. The V gene end was trimmed by 0 bases and the J gene end by 6 bases; junction bases not matched to a gene: 3. The germline CDR1 and CDR2 sequences are SGHRS and YFSETQ. DNA for the CDR3: TGCGCCAGCAGCTTGGGGGGACTAGCGGGGGGGCTCGAGCAGTACTTC. It encodes CASSLGGLAGGLEQYF.

The chain has TRBV2 and TRBJ2-3, with TRBD1 identical over 7 bases. CDR1 and CDR2 (germline): SNHLY, FYNNEI. The V segment lost 5 bases and the J segment 4 bases; nucleotides outside the gene matches: 6. The CDR3 spans 14 residues. The CDR3 loop is CASSRQGVADTQYF. In DNA, the CDR3 is TGTGCCAGCAGTAGACAGGGAGTAGCAGATACGCAGTATTTT.

This clone appeared a few times. The CDR3 sequence: CASSTGDTPGSPLHF. In DNA form, the CDR3 reads TGTGCCAGTAGTACCGGGGACACCCCAGGGTCACCCCTCCACTTT. The rearrangement links TRBV19 to TRBJ1-6; possible D gene TRBD1, 6 bases. The CDR3 consists of 15 residues. CDR1 and CDR2 from the germline V gene are LNHDA and SQIVND (reference sequence). V was shortened by 4 bases and J by 10 bases, with 17 bases between the two germline ends.